These 10 T cell receptor beta chains were sequenced from one sample in a study of chemoradiotherapy in HPV16-positive cancers. Measured with immunoSEQ multiplex PCR; TCRdb has only the in-frame clones, and not every one. The data show more than 4,000 clones, around 79% seen once. This material was collected from a patient who underwent chemoradiotherapy. These receptors were collected from a human donor with HPV-associated anogenital cancer.

This clone showed up just a few times. This sequence joins TRBV27 and TRBJ1-2, with D maybe TRBD1 (6 bases). Germline V gene sequence: CDR1 MNHEY, CDR2 SMNVEV (reference sequence). V was trimmed by 5 bases and J by 4 bases, leaving 20 bases between them. The CDR3 runs to 16 residues. This CDR3 reads CASSITGHPSVYGYTF. In DNA, the CDR3 is TGTGCCAGCAGTATAACAGGGCACCCTTCGGTCTATGGCTACACCTTC.

The chain uses TRBV6-1 and TRBJ2-1, with TRBD2 matching 10 bases. Germline loops: CDR1 MNHNS, CDR2 SASEGT. The ends lost 0 bases at V and 4 bases at J; junction bases unmatched: 3. This CDR3 has 16 amino acids. CDR3 nucleotides: TGTGCCAGCAGTGAAGCGCGGACTAGCGGATACAATGAGCAGTTCTTC. Protein sequence: CASSEARTSGYNEQFF.

This clone was seen only a few times. J is TRBJ2-1 and V is TRBV2, with 10 nucleotides matching TRBD2. The V and J ends lost 3 bases and 6 bases, in that order; junction bases with no gene match: 5. The CDR3 runs 15 residues. Germline CDR1 reads SNHLY; CDR2 reads FYNNEI. This CDR3 reads CASSDVAGGINEQFF. The DNA for the CDR3 is TGTGCCAGCAGTGACGTAGCGGGAGGAATCAATGAGCAGTTCTTC.

The rearrangement uses TRBV18 and TRBJ2-2, with a possible D match to TRBD1 (6 bases). The CDR3 spans 16 residues. Trimming cost V 3 bases and J 4 bases, with 15 bases left between them. Germline V gene data show CDR1 as KGHSH and CDR2 as LQKENI. CDR3 nucleotide sequence: TGTGCCAGCTCACCTTTAACTGGACAGAGCACCGGGGAGCTGTTTTTT. This gives the protein CASSPLTGQSTGELFF.

The chain combines TRBV30 with TRBJ2-5; D is ambiguous. Germline V lookup: CDR1 GTSNPN, CDR2 SVGIG (reference sequence). The CDR3 runs 14 residues. V lost 0 bases and J lost 11, with 19 bases in between. The CDR3 sequence is CAWSVWAGTEEQYF. The DNA for the CDR3 is TGTGCCTGGAGTGTTTGGGCAGGTACTGAAGAGCAGTACTTC.

The chain is built from TRBV10-2 and TRBJ2-7, with D possibly being TRBD1 (6 bases). V lost 9 bases to trimming and J lost 2 bases, with 14 bases between them. The CDR3 contains 13 residues. Germline CDR1 and CDR2: WSHSY and SAAADI. The CDR3 DNA reads TGCGCCAGTAGCAGTACAGGGCCCTACGAGCAGTACTTC. Translated, it gives CASSSTGPYEQYF.

This clone was seen a few times. V is TRBV19 and J is TRBJ1-2; TRBD1 is a possible D gene (5 bases). The V gene lost 2 bases and the J gene lost 0 bases, with 16 bases spanning the gap. CDR1 and CDR2 (germline): LNHDA, SQIVND (reference sequence). CDR3 length: 17 residues. The CDR3 nucleotides are TGTGCCAGTAGTATATATAGGGGTTACACCTCTAACTATGGCTACACCTTC. It encodes CASSIYRGYTSNYGYTF.

The chain is built from TRBV18 and TRBJ1-2, with TRBD1 matching 10 bases. From germline, CDR1 is KGHSH and CDR2 LQKENI. V gave up 4 bases and J gave up 6 bases; unmatched junction bases: 11. The CDR3 loop spans 16 amino acids. DNA of the CDR3: TGTGCCAGCTCACGGGCCGCCGGGACAGGGGATCATGGCTACACCTTC. It is translated as CASSRAAGTGDHGYTF. Supplemented by reference TRBV18 and TRBJ1-2, the full variable domain reads NAGVMQNPRHLVRRRGQEARLRCSPMKGHSHVYWYRQLPEEGLKFMVYLQKENIIDESGMPKERFSAEFPKEGPSILRIQQVVRGDSAAYFCASSRAAGTGDHGYTFGSGTRLTVV.

The chain uses TRBV7-3 and TRBJ2-5; D not resolved. Deletions cut 5 bases from V and 0 bases from J, with 7 bases between. Germline V lookup: CDR1 SGHTA, CDR2 FQGTGA. The CDR3 runs 13 residues. The CDR3 DNA reads TGTGCCAGCAGCAAAAGTTACCAAGAGACCCAGTACTTC. It translates to CASSKSYQETQYF.

This clone has a handful of counts. This CDR3 reads CASSRPYNEQFF. The CDR3 nucleotides read TGTGCCAGCAGTCGCCCGTACAATGAGCAGTTCTTC. J is TRBJ2-1 and V is TRBV6-6, with unresolved D. The CDR3 spans 12 residues. Trimming took off 5 bases at V and 4 bases at J, with 6 bases between the two ends. The germline V gene has CDR1 MNHNY and CDR2 SVGAGI (reference sequence).